This is a list of T cell receptor beta chains from one sample in a study of early T cells in non-severe SARS-CoV-2 infection. TCRdb re-called the 5' RACE reads through MiXCR, storing one row per CDR3 protein. The sample lists about 47,000 distinct CDR3 sequences, less than 9.5% occurring once. The sample consisted of whole blood, taken at baseline. The source of these receptors is an adult who was a healthcare worker with PCR-confirmed SARS-CoV-2 infection or an uninfected control (not recorded which). CDR3s include the opening cysteine and the closing phenylalanine or tryptophan. D genes are given only for firm matches. Clone size is shown for a subset of rows, as once, few, many or a class of expanded clone.

V,D,J,size,DNA,CDR3
TRBV7-2,NA,TRBJ1-2,few,TGTGCCAGCAGCTTAGCGGCCGGACGACGGACCGGCTACACCTTC,CASSLAAGRRTGYTF
TRBV4-3,TRBD1,TRBJ1-6,many,TGCGCCAGCAGCCGGGACAGGTTCTTACGGGATAATTCACCCCTCCACTTT,CASSRDRFLRDNSPLHF
TRBV6-1,NA,TRBJ1-1,NA,TGTGCCAGCAGTGAGTATAGAGAAAGGAGGGCTTTCTTT,CASSEYRERRAFF
TRBV12-3/TRBV12-4,TRBD1,TRBJ2-1,NA,TGTGCCAGCAACGGACAGGGTTCGGGTGAGCAGTTCTTC,CASNGQGSGEQFF
TRBV29-1,TRBD2,TRBJ2-3,many,TGCAGCGTTCTTCCCAGCGGGGGGTTAATGCAGTATTTT,CSVLPSGGLMQYF
TRBV30,NA,TRBJ1-5,NA,TGTGCCTGGAGCTCACAGACAAGCAATCAGCCCCAGCATTTT,CAWSSQTSNQPQHF
TRBV5-1,NA,TRBJ2-1,few,TGCGCCAGCAGCCCCCAACCCCAGGGGACGGACTACAATGAGCAGTTCTTC,CASSPQPQGTDYNEQFF
TRBV7-9,NA,TRBJ2-3,many,TGTGCCAGCAGCTTAGCCGCAGATACGCAGTATTTT,CASSLAADTQYF
TRBV12-5,NA,TRBJ1-3,many,TGTGCTAGTGGTTTGGTATTTAGTTCCCCTCGAAACACCATATATTTT,CASGLVFSSPRNTIYF
TRBV15,TRBD2,TRBJ2-2,few,TGTGCCACCAGCAGAGGCGGGGGGCCCGCCGGGGAGCTGTTTTTT,CATSRGGGPAGELFF
TRBV7-2,NA,TRBJ2-7,many,TGTGCCAGCAGCCCCACGGAGGGGTCTCCCTACGAGCAGTACTTC,CASSPTEGSPYEQYF
TRBV2,NA,TRBJ2-7,many,TGTGCCAGCAGTCCGCGGACCAGTTACGAGCAGTACTTC,CASSPRTSYEQYF
TRBV20-1,NA,TRBJ2-3,many,TGCAGTCCCAAACGGGGTAACACAGATACGCAGTATTTT,CSPKRGNTDTQYF
TRBV4-1,NA,TRBJ2-3,many,TGCGCCAGCAGCCAAGGACCTATGGCCGGTTCAGATACGCAGTATTTT,CASSQGPMAGSDTQYF
TRBV6-6,NA,TRBJ2-1,few,TGTGCCAGCAGTTACGGGGGAAACTACAATGAGCAGTTCTTC,CASSYGGNYNEQFF
TRBV5-5,NA,TRBJ1-5,many,TGTGCCAGCACCTCAGGACAGAATAATCAGCCCCAGCATTTT,CASTSGQNNQPQHF
TRBV3-1,NA,TRBJ2-7,many,TGTGCCAGCAGCCAAATAACAGGGAGATACGAGCAGTACTTC,CASSQITGRYEQYF
TRBV10-3,NA,TRBJ2-3,few,TGTGCCATCAGTGAGTCGGGCAGGGTTAACACAGATACGCAGTATTTT,CAISESGRVNTDTQYF
TRBV12-3/TRBV12-4,NA,TRBJ1-1,NA,TGTGCCAGCAGTTTCGCTACAAACACTGAAGCTTTCTTT,CASSFATNTEAFF
TRBV5-1,NA,TRBJ2-1,many,TGCGCCAGCAGCTTGATTGGCGGGTCCAATGAGCAGTTCTTC,CASSLIGGSNEQFF
TRBV10-2,NA,TRBJ1-3,NA,TGCGCCAGCGGGGAAACTGGAAACACCATATATTTT,CASGETGNTIYF
TRBV20-1,TRBD1,TRBJ2-1,many,TGCAGTGCCAGAAACCCGGGACAGGGCTGGGGTAATGAGCAGTTCTTC,CSARNPGQGWGNEQFF
TRBV4-1,NA,TRBJ2-7,many,TGCGCCAGCAGCCTAACGATACAGGGCCCCTACGAGCAGTACTTC,CASSLTIQGPYEQYF
TRBV7-2,TRBD2,TRBJ2-2,few,TGTGCCAGCGGACTAGAGACCCTCACCGGGGAGCTGTTTTTT,CASGLETLTGELFF
TRBV20-1,NA,TRBJ2-3,few,TGCAGTGCTAGTTCCAGAGACACAGATACGCAGTATTTT,CSASSRDTDTQYF
TRBV5-8,NA,TRBJ2-7,few,TGTGCCAGCAACCCCGGGAGTTCGATTGTTTTCCACGAGCAGTACTTC,CASNPGSSIVFHEQYF
TRBV7-2,NA,TRBJ2-1,NA,TGTGCCAGCAGCTTAGGCCCGATAACTTACAATGAGCAGTTCTTC,CASSLGPITYNEQFF
TRBV11-2,TRBD1,TRBJ1-4,few,TGTGCCAGCAGCTTACTGACAGGGATCGAACTGTTTTTT,CASSLLTGIELFF
TRBV29-1,NA,TRBJ1-2,many,TGCAGCGCAACGGAGAGTTATGGCTACACCTTC,CSATESYGYTF
TRBV7-9,NA,TRBJ2-5,few,TGTGCCAGCACCCGATTTGGAGGGGGGGAGACCCAGTACTTC,CASTRFGGGETQYF
TRBV5-5,NA,TRBJ1-4,NA,TGTGCCAGCAGCGGGCAGGGAATATCGGAGGAAAAACTGTTTTTT,CASSGQGISEEKLFF
TRBV15,TRBD2,TRBJ2-2,many,TGTGCCACCAGCTGGGGGGGGAGCGGGAACACCGGGGAGCTGTTTTTT,CATSWGGSGNTGELFF
TRBV18,NA,TRBJ1-1,many,TGTGCCAGCTCACCACCGGGGGGGAACACTGAAGCTTTCTTT,CASSPPGGNTEAFF
TRBV20-1,TRBD1,TRBJ1-5,NA,TGCAGTAAGAAGGGACAGGGCAATCAGCCCCAGCATTTT,CSKKGQGNQPQHF
TRBV7-9,NA,TRBJ2-2,many,TGTGCCAGCAGCTTACAGTCCCTGGCGGGATTCACCGGGGAGCTGTTTTTT,CASSLQSLAGFTGELFF
TRBV29-1,NA,TRBJ1-2,few,TGCAGCGCAGAGGACTATGGCTACACCTTC,CSAEDYGYTF
TRBV11-2,NA,TRBJ2-1,medium-sized,TGTGCCAGCAGCCCTCGCGTTAGCTCCTACAATGAGCAGTTCTTC,CASSPRVSSYNEQFF
TRBV10-2,TRBD2,TRBJ2-3,many,TGCGCCAGCAGCGCACTAGCGGGGGCGCAGTATTTT,CASSALAGAQYF
TRBV3-1,NA,TRBJ2-7,many,TGTGCCAGCAGCCCGGGGAGCGGCGAGCAGTACTTC,CASSPGSGEQYF
TRBV12-3/TRBV12-4,TRBD1,TRBJ2-7,few,TGTGCCAGCAGTTTAGGGACAGGGTGGACATACGAGCAGTACTTC,CASSLGTGWTYEQYF
TRBV12-3/TRBV12-4,NA,TRBJ2-3,NA,TGTGCCAGCAGTCTCGGGACCTACACAGATACGCAGTATTTT,CASSLGTYTDTQYF
TRBV2,NA,TRBJ1-2,many,TGTGCCAGCAGGGACAGCCTGGTACGAGCTAACTATGGCTACACCTTC,CASRDSLVRANYGYTF
TRBV11-2,TRBD1,TRBJ2-7,few,TGTGCCAGCAGCGGACAGGGAATCCGGCAGTACTTC,CASSGQGIRQYF
TRBV10-2,TRBD2,TRBJ2-1,few,TGCGCCACCAGACAAACTAGCGGGACTGTCGATGAGCAGTTCTTC,CATRQTSGTVDEQFF
TRBV3-1,TRBD1,TRBJ1-1,many,TGTGCCAGCAGCCAAGACTCAGGGGGGGAAACTGAAGCTTTCTTT,CASSQDSGGETEAFF